Sequencing of this T cell receptor (beta chain) was carried out in a study of beta chain features in type 1 diabetes. Study context: Healthy donors resembled patients in age, gender and cell yields. The number of sorted cells examined across all samples was under 140,000,000. Study-wide points: Fewer junction insertions and more nucleotide deletions appeared in type 1 diabetes patients. All four CD4+ subsets from Type 1 diabetes patients carried moderately but significantly shorter TCRB CDR3s.

The ends were cut back, 2 bases at V and 6 bases at J, with 10 bases in the middle. The germline V gene has CDR1 SGHTA and CDR2 FQGNSA. This CDR3 comprises 13 residues. Reverse transcription of all isolated RNA meant that expressed TCRB transcripts were sequenced. Clones were read by immunoSEQ multiplex PCR, and TCRdb kept only the in-frame ones, dropping some. The repertoire holds over 600,000 clones, with over 10% as singletons. Only a few counts were recorded for this clone. Its antigen is not known. The receptor's source is a man aged 25 to 40 with type 1 diabetes. The chain has TRBV7-2 and TRBJ1-2; D is undetermined. Specimen: naive CD4+ T cells from blood. CDR3 in amino acids: CASSLLVGNGYTF. The CDR3 DNA sequence: TGTGCCAGCAGCTTACTTGTAGGGAATGGCTACACCTTC.